What follows are 22 T cell receptor beta chains derived from one specimen sequenced in a study of blood T cells in healthy people across ages. Primed by a sample-barcoded 5' primer and a J-beta primer mix, a second PCR proceeded for about 6 to 12 cycles. TCRdb reprocessed the 5' RACE reads with MiXCR, giving one entry per CDR3 protein. Of 2 million or so distinct CDR3 sequences listed, 40% to 55% were seen once; the top ten hold around 2.1%. The sequenced sample was blood. Receptors originate from a woman in her thirties or forties in good health.

This clonotype has more than one count but fewer than ten. The rearrangement links TRBV7-9 to TRBJ2-3; possibly TRBD2 for D (7 bases). V was shortened by 3 bases and J by 0 bases, with 16 bases between the two germline ends. The CDR3 contains 17 residues. CDR1 is SEHNR and CDR2 is FQNEAQ in the germline V gene (reference sequence). DNA for the CDR3: TGTGCCAGCAGCTTTCCCCTTGGCGGGGGCAGCACAGATACGCAGTATTTT. It codes for CASSFPLGGGSTDTQYF.

This clonotype came up many times. V gene TRBV28 combines with J gene TRBJ2-1, with 13 bases that match TRBD2. This CDR3 spans 15 amino acids. The germline V gene has CDR1 MDHEN and CDR2 SYDVKM. The V segment lost 6 bases and the J segment 5 bases; nucleotides outside the gene matches: 4. CDR3 amino acids: CASSLTSGGDNEQFF. CDR3 in DNA: TGTGCCAGCAGCCTAACTAGCGGGGGGGACAATGAGCAGTTCTTC.

In this sample, this clonotype turned up a few times. The chain carries TRBV7-2 and TRBJ2-7, with a tentative D call TRBD1 (7 bases). V lost 4 bases and J 1 base, leaving 14 bases between the germline ends. The CDR3 loop spans 15 amino acids. CDR1 is SGHTA and CDR2 is FQGNSA in the germline V gene. The CDR3 region has the DNA TGTGCCAGCAGCTCCCCGACAGGGAGGTCCTACGAGCAGTACTTC. It encodes CASSSPTGRSYEQYF. The full variable domain, with the rest looked up from reference TRBV7-2 and TRBJ2-7, is GAGVSQSPSNKVTEKGKDVELRCDPISGHTALYWYRQSLGQGLEFLIYFQGNSAPDKSGLPSDRFSAERTGGSVSTLTIQRTQQEDSAVYLCASSSPTGRSYEQYFGPGTRLTVT.

This clonotype has only a few counts. The rearrangement links TRBV28 to TRBJ2-3; 11 positions agree with TRBD2. Germline V CDR1 and CDR2: MDHEN, SYDVKM. The CDR3 covers 15 residues. V was clipped by 6 bases and J by 5 bases; unmatched bases: 7. CDR3 coding DNA: TGTGCCAGCAGCCGTAGCGGGGGGGCTGTAGATACGCAGTATTTT. This sequence encodes CASSRSGGAVDTQYF.

Only one count was recorded for this clonotype. V and J are TRBV12-3 or TRBV12-4 and TRBJ2-3, with D possibly matching TRBD2 (6 bases). Trimming took 5 bases from V and 6 from J, leaving 21 bases between them. The CDR3 has 16 residues. The DNA of the CDR3 is TGTGCCAGCAGTCCCAGCCGGCTAGCGATGACGGATACGCAGTATTTT. Translation gives CASSPSRLAMTDTQYF.

This clonotype was picked up a small number of times. The genes are TRBV25-1 and TRBJ1-2; TRBD1 matches at 7 bases. Germline V CDR1 and CDR2: MGHDK, SYGVNS. The CDR3 loop spans 16 amino acids. V was clipped by 4 bases and J by 6 bases; unmatched bases: 14. CDR3 region: CASSVALGTGVNGYTF. The CDR3 nucleotides read TGTGCCAGCAGTGTTGCGTTAGGTACAGGGGTGAATGGCTACACCTTC.

The sample holds a few counts of this clonotype. The genes are TRBV7-2 and TRBJ2-5; 8 bases map to TRBD1. This CDR3 has 13 amino acids. The germline CDR1 and CDR2 sequences are SGHTA and FQGNSA. Germline trimming cut 11 bases from V and 2 bases from J; bases unmatched to any gene: 7. CDR3 DNA: TGTGCCTCGGGGGACAGGAGTCAAGAGACCCAGTACTTC. Amino acids: CASGDRSQETQYF. The variable domain in full, with the rest retrieved from reference TRBV7-2 and TRBJ2-5, is GAGVSQSPSNKVTEKGKDVELRCDPISGHTALYWYRQSLGQGLEFLIYFQGNSAPDKSGLPSDRFSAERTGGSVSTLTIQRTQQEDSAVYLCASGDRSQETQYFGPGTRLLVL.

This clonotype was picked up a small number of times. This CDR3 is CASSLVRDLYNEQFF. The CDR3 coding sequence is TGTGCCAGCAGCTTGGTTCGGGACTTGTACAATGAGCAGTTCTTC. The genes are TRBV5-6 and TRBJ2-1; D possibly corresponds to TRBD2 (6 bases). The CDR3 is 15 residues long. Germline values: CDR1 SGHDT, CDR2 YYEEEE. V shed 0 bases and J shed 4 bases, with 11 bases lying between them.

This clonotype was observed a few times. The genes are TRBV20-1 and TRBJ2-7; possibly TRBD1 or TRBD2 for D (5 bases each). Trimming cost V 6 bases and J 2 bases, with 17 bases left between them. CDR1 is DFQATT, CDR2 SNEGSKA, per germline (reference sequence). This CDR3 is built from 14 residues. CDR3: CSAPRQGPPYEQYF. DNA for the CDR3: TGCAGTGCCCCTCGGCAGGGACCTCCCTACGAGCAGTACTTC.

The V call is TRBV27, the J call TRBJ2-2, with D hard to call. Germline-derived CDR1 and CDR2 are MNHEY and SMNVEV (reference sequence). The CDR3 consists of 13 residues. Trimming left V 8 bases short and J 4 bases short, with 11 bases between. Here the CDR3 DNA reads TGTGCCAGCGGCAGAGTTCTCACCGGGGAGCTGTTTTTT. It is translated as CASGRVLTGELFF.

This chain links TRBV28 with TRBJ2-5; TRBD1 aligns across 7 bases. The CDR3 totals 13 residues. Unmatched junction bases numbered 5, after V lost 7 bases and J lost 3 bases. CDR1 is MDHEN and CDR2 is SYDVKM in the germline V gene. For the CDR3, the DNA is TGTGCCAGCACCGGACAGGTTGAAGAGACCCAGTACTTC. Protein sequence: CASTGQVEETQYF.

The chain joins TRBV7-9 to TRBJ2-7, with 9 bases identical to TRBD1. Germline CDR1 and CDR2: SEHNR and FQNEAQ (reference sequence). V lost 5 bases, J lost 12 bases, and 14 bases stayed unmatched. CDR3 length: 14 amino acids. In DNA form, the CDR3 reads TGTGCCAGCAGCCAGAAAACGGACAGGGGCCTTCTGTACTTC. It yields the protein CASSQKTDRGLLYF.

V usage is TRBV27 and J usage is TRBJ1-4; the D gene is possibly TRBD1 (6 bases). V was shortened by 4 bases and J by 5 bases, with 11 bases between the two germline ends. Germline assignment: CDR1 MNHEY and CDR2 SMNVEV (reference sequence). CDR3 size: 14 residues. In DNA, the CDR3 is TGTGCCAGCAGTTGGGGCAGGGGCAATGAAAAACTGTTTTTT. This translates into CASSWGRGNEKLFF.

This clonotype was seen more than once but under ten times. The chain uses TRBV12-3 or TRBV12-4 and TRBJ2-1; 11 bases agree with TRBD2. Trimming took 6 bases from V and 7 from J; bases not matched to a gene: 8. This CDR3 comprises 15 residues. Written as DNA, the CDR3 is TGTGCCAGCAGGCATCTAGCGGGGGGCTTAAATGAGCAGTTCTTC. It is translated as CASRHLAGGLNEQFF.

Note on this clonotype: A read error may account for a junction end that differs from germline. The V gene is TRBV28, the J gene TRBJ1-5, with TRBD1 identical over 9 bases. The length of the CDR3 is 13 residues. The germline V gene encodes CDR1 MDHEN and CDR2 SYDVKM. The CDR3 loop reads CASSVQGAQPQHF. CDR3 DNA: TGTGCCAGCAGTGTACAGGGGGCTCAGCCTCAGCATTTT.

This clonotype showed up just a few times. This chain connects TRBV20-1 to TRBJ2-7; possibly TRBD2 for D (6 bases). Deletions cut 6 bases from V and 5 bases from J, with 20 bases between. The CDR3 contains 14 residues. Germline CDR1 DFQATT, CDR2 SNEGSKA (reference sequence). CDR3 region: CSARIFRGNDEQYF. DNA of the CDR3: TGCAGTGCAAGAATTTTTCGGGGGAACGACGAGCAGTACTTC.

V gene TRBV9 combines with J gene TRBJ2-7; the D gene could be TRBD1 or TRBD2 (6 bases each). Trimming left V 0 bases short and J 0 bases short, with 10 bases between. Germline assignment: CDR1 SGDLS and CDR2 YYNGEE. This CDR3 is 15 amino acids long. The CDR3 region is CASSVAGDFSYEQYF. CDR3 nucleotides: TGTGCCAGCAGCGTAGCAGGGGACTTCTCCTACGAGCAGTACTTC. Combining the CDR3 with reference TRBV9 and TRBJ2-7 gives the whole variable domain DSGVTQTPKHLITATGQRVTLRCSPRSGDLSVYWYQQSLDQGLQFLIQYYNGEERAKGNILERFSAQQFPDLHSELNLSSLELGDSALYFCASSVAGDFSYEQYFGPGTRLTVT.

The CDR3 reads CAIALPGANYGYTF. CDR3 coding DNA: TGTGCCATCGCCCTTCCTGGAGCTAACTATGGCTACACCTTC. The V gene is TRBV10-3, the J gene TRBJ1-2; D remains unclear. CDR1 ENHRY and CDR2 SYGVKD come from the germline V gene. Trimming stripped 8 bases from V and 0 bases from J, with 13 bases between. The CDR3 runs 14 residues.

This clonotype was observed a few times. The rearrangement links TRBV20-1 to TRBJ2-3, with 7 bases fitting TRBD1. Germline assignment: CDR1 DFQATT and CDR2 SNEGSKA (reference sequence). V shed 6 bases and J 4 bases; nucleotides not matched to a gene: 10. CDR3 length equals 14 residues. DNA for the CDR3: TGCAGTGCGGAATACAGGGGTCTCCCAGATACGCAGTATTTT. This translates into CSAEYRGLPDTQYF.

The gene calls are TRBV6-5 and TRBJ1-2; maybe TRBD1 (6 bases). The CDR3 spans 15 residues. Germline CDR1 reads MNHEY; CDR2 reads SVGAGI. The V gene lost 8 bases and the J gene lost 8 bases, with 24 bases spanning the gap. In DNA form, the CDR3 reads TGTGCCAGCGGAATACTGGGGGACAATCCCCTAGGCTACACCTTC. Protein sequence: CASGILGDNPLGYTF.

The sample holds a few counts of this clonotype. The chain joins TRBV20-1 to TRBJ1-2; D not resolved. Trimming pared 0 bases from V and 5 bases from J, leaving 13 bases between. Germline CDR1 DFQATT, CDR2 SNEGSKA (reference sequence). This CDR3 comprises 14 residues. CDR3 loop: CSARERDGRYGYTF. DNA for the CDR3: TGCAGTGCTAGAGAGCGAGACGGACGGTATGGCTACACCTTC.

This rearrangement joins TRBV20-1 to TRBJ2-6, with 8 bases fitting TRBD1. The CDR3 has 18 residues. V shed 6 bases, J shed 0 bases, and the junction held 13 bases outside the gene matches. Germline V gene data show CDR1 as DFQATT and CDR2 as SNEGSKA (reference sequence). In DNA form, the CDR3 reads TGCAGTGCGTCCCCCTCGACAGGGGCCACCTCTGGGGCCAACGTCCTGACTTTC. Translating gives CSASPSTGATSGANVLTF.